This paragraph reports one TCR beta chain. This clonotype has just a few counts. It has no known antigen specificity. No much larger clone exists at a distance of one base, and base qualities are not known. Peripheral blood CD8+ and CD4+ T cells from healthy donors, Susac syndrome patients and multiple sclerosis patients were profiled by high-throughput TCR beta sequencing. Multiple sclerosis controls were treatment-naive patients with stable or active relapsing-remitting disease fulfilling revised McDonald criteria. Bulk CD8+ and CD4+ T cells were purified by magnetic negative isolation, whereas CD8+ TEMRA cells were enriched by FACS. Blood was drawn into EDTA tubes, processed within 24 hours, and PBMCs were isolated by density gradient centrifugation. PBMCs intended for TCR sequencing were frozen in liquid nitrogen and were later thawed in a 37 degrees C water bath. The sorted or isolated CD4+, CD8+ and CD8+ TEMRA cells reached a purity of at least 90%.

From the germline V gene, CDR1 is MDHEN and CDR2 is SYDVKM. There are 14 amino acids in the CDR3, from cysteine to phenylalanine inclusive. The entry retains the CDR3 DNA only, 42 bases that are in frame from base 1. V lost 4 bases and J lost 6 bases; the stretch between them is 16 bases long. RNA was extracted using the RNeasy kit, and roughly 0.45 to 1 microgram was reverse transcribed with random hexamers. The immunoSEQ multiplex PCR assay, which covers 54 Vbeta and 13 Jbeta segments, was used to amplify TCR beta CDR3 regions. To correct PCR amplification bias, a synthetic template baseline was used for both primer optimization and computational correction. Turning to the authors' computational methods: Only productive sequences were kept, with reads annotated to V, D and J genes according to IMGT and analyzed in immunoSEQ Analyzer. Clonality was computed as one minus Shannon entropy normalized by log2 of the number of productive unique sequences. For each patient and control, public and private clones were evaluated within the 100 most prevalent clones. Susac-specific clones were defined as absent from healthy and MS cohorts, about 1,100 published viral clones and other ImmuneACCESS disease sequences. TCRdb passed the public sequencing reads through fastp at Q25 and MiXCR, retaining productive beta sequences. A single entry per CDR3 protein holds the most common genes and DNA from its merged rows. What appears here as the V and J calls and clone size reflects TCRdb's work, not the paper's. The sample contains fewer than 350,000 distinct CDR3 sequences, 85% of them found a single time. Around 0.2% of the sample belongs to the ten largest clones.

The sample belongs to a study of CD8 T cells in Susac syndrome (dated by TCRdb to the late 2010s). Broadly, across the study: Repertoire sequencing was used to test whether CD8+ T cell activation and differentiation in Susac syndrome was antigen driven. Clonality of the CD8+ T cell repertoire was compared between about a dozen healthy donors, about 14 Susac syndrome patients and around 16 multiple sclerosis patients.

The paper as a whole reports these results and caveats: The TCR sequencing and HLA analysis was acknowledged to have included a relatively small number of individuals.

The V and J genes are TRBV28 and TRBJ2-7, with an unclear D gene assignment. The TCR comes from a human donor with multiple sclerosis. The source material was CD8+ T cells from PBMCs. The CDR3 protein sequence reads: CASSWAPSSAEQYF. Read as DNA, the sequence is TGTGCCAGCAGTTGGGCCCCTAGTTCTGCCGAGCAGTACTTC. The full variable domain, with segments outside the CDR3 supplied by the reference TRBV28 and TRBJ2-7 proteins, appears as DVKVTQSSRYLVKRTGEKVFLECVQDMDHENMFWYRQDPGLGLRLIYFSYDVKMKEKGDIPEGYSVSREKKERFSLILESASTNQTSMYLCASSWAPSSAEQYFGPGTRLTVT.